The clone carrying this T cell receptor (beta chain) turned up a few times. Its antigen remains unknown. Using MiXCR, TCRdb re-called clones from the PCR reads. The data hold fewer than 8,500 clones, with about 20% observed a single time. The CDR3 length is 14 residues. Trimming took off 6 bases at V and 0 bases at J, with 8 bases between the two ends. The germline V gene encodes CDR1 LNHDA and CDR2 SQIVND (reference sequence). Thyroid surgery was performed in patients who had received no treatment beforehand. The data were taken from a study of metastatic and nonmetastatic thyroid tumors. For the study at large: Repertoire comparison spanned blood and tumor or nodule tissue of malignant and benign thyroid patients. Whole-study findings and limits: In blood and tumor, TCR beta diversity was reportedly significantly higher in malignant thyroid tumors than in benign nodules.

Material for sequencing was adjacent normal tissue. The rearrangement links TRBV19 to TRBJ2-2; D is undetermined. The TCR was taken from a male donor with papillary thyroid cancer or a benign thyroid nodule (not recorded which). Some clones in this sample may be carry-over from other donors' samples. CDR3 in amino acids: CASSPRANTGELFF. DNA of the CDR3: TGTGCCAGTAGCCCAAGGGCGAACACCGGGGAGCTGTTTTTT.